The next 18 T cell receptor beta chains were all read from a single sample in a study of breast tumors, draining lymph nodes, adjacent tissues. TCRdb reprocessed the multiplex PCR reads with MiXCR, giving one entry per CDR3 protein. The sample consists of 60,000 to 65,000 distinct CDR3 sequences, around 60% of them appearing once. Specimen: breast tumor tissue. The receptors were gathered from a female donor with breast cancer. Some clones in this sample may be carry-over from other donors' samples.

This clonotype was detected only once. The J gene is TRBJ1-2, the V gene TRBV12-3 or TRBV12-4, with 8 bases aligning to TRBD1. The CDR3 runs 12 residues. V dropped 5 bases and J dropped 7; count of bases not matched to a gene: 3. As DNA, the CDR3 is TGTGCCAGCAGTAAAACAGGGGGTGGCTACACCTTC. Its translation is CASSKTGGGYTF.

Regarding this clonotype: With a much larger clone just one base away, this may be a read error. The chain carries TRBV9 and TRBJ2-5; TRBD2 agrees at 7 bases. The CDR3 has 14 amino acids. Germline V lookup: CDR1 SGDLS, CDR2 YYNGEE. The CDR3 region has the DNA TGTGCCAGCTCAGAAACTAGCGAGCAAGAGACCCAGTCCTTC. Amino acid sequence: CASSETSEQETQSF.

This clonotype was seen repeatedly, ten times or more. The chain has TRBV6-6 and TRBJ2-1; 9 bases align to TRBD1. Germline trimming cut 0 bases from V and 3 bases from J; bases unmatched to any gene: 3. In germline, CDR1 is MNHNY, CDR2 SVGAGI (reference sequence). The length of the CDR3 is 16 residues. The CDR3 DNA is TGTGCCAGCAGTTACTCCGGGACAGGGAACTACAATGAGCAGTTCTTC. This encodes CASSYSGTGNYNEQFF.

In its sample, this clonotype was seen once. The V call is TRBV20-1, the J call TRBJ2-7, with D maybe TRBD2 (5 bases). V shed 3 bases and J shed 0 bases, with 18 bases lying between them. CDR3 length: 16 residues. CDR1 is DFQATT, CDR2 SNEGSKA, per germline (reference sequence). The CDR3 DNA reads TGCAGTGCTAGTAACGCAATTGGAGGCATCTCCTACGAGCAGTACTTC. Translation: CSASNAIGGISYEQYF.

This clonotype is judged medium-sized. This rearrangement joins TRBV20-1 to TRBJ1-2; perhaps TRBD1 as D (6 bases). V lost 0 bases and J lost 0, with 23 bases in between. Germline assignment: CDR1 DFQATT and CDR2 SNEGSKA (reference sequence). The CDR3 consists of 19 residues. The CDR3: CSARDRGSGTKSANYGYTF. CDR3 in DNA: TGCAGTGCTAGAGATCGGGGGTCCGGGACAAAATCAGCTAACTATGGCTACACCTTC.

CDR3 sequence reads: CSADNRDNYGYTF. CDR3 nucleotide sequence: TGCAGTGCTGATAACAGGGATAACTATGGCTACACCTTC. The chain employs TRBV20-1 and TRBJ1-2, with TRBD1 as a possible D gene (6 bases). Germline V lookup: CDR1 DFQATT, CDR2 SNEGSKA (reference sequence). The CDR3 consists of 13 residues. V lost 5 bases and J lost 1, with 11 bases in between.

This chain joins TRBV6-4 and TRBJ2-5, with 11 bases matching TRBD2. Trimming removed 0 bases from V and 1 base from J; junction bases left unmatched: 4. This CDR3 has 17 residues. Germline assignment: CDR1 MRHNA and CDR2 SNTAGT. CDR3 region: CASSDSSGTSGQETQYF. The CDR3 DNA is TGTGCCAGCAGTGACTCGTCCGGGACTAGCGGCCAAGAGACCCAGTACTTC.

The CDR3 sequence: CASSIKGASRAPYEQYF. The CDR3 DNA is TGTGCCAGTAGTATCAAGGGTGCCTCGAGAGCCCCCTACGAGCAGTACTTC. The J gene is TRBJ2-7, the V gene TRBV19; no reliable D call. The CDR3 extends over 17 amino acids. The germline V and J ends were trimmed by 3 bases and 2 bases, with 20 bases remaining between them. Germline V gene data show CDR1 as LNHDA and CDR2 as SQIVND (reference sequence).

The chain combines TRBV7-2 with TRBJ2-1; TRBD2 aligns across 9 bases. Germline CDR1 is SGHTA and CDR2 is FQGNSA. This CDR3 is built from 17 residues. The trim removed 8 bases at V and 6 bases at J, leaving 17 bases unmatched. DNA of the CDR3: TGTGCCAGCCCCCAGATTTTTAGCGGGGGACGGGGCAATGAGCAGTTCTTC. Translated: CASPQIFSGGRGNEQFF.

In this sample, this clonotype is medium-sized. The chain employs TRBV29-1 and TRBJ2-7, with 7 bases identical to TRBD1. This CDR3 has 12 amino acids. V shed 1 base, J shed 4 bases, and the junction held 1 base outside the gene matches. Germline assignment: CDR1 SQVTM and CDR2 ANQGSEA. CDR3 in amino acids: CSVEGQGYEQYF. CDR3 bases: TGCAGCGTTGAAGGACAGGGTTACGAGCAGTACTTC.

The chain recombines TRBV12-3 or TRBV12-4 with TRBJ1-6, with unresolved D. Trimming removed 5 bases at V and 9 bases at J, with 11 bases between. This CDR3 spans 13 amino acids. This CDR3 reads CASSPQRISPLHF. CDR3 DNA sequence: TGTGCCAGCAGTCCTCAGAGGATTTCACCCCTCCACTTT.

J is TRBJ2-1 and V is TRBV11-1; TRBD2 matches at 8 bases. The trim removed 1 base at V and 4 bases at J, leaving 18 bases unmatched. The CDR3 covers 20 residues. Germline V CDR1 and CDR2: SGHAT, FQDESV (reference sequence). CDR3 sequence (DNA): TGTGCCAGCAGCTTAGGGGGAGGGACGAACAGACTAGCGCTGTACAATGAGCAGTTCTTC. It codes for CASSLGGGTNRLALYNEQFF.

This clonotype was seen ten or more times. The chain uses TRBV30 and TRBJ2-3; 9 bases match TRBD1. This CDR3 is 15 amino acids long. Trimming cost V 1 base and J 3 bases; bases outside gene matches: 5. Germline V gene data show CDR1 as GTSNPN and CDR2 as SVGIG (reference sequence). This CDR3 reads CAWSEGTGPTDTQYF. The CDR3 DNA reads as TGTGCCTGGAGTGAAGGGACAGGGCCGACAGATACGCAGTATTTT. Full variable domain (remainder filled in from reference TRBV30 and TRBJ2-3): SQTIHQWPATLVQPVGSPLSLECTVEGTSNPNLYWYRQAAGRGLQLLFYSVGIGQISSEVPQNLSASRPQDRQFILSSKKLLLSDSGFYLCAWSEGTGPTDTQYFGPGTRLTVL.

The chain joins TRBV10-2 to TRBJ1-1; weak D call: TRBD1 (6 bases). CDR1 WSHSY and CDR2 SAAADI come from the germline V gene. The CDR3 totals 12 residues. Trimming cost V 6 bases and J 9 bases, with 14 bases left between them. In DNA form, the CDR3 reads TGCGCCAGCAGGACACAGGGCCATAAAGCTTTCTTT. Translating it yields CASRTQGHKAFF.

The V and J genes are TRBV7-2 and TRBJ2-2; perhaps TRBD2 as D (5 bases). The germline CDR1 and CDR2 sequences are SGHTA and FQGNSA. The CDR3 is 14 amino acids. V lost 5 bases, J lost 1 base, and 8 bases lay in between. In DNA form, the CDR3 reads TGTGCCAGCAGCCAGAGCGGGAACACCGGGGAGCTGTTTTTT. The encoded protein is CASSQSGNTGELFF.

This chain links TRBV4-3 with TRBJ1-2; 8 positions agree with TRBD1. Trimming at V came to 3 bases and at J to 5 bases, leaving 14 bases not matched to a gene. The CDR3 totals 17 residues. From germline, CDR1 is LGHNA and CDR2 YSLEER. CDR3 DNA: TGCGCCAGCAGCCAGGCTGTAGCCAGGGGGCTTCCGTATGGCTACACCTTC. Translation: CASSQAVARGLPYGYTF.

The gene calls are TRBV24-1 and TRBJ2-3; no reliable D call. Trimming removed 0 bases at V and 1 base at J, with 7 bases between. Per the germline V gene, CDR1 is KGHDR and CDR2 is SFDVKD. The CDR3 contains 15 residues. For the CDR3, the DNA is TGTGCCACCAGTGATTTGCAGCTGGGCACAGATACGCAGTATTTT. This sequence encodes CATSDLQLGTDTQYF.

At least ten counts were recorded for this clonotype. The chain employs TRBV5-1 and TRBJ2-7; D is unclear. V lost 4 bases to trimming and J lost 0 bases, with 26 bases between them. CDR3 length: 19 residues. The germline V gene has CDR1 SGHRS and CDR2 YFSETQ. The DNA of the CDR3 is TGCGCCAGCAGCCTTGTGTGGGGATGGAAGAAAAATGCCTCCTACGAGCAGTACTTC. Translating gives CASSLVWGWKKNASYEQYF.